This TCR beta chain was sequenced for a study of regulatory T cells in long-lasting Graves disease. Findings and limits, study-wide: With approximately 2,800 shared public clonotypes, persistent patients exceeded new patients, who shared about a thousand. Persistent disease preferred TRBV28, TRBJ1-2 and TRBJ2-5.

For TCR beta, libraries came from iRepertoire HTBI primers and Arm-PCR of CDR3 regions. TCRdb re-called the multiplex PCR reads through MiXCR, storing one row per CDR3 protein. The sample contains roughly 430,000 distinct CDR3 sequences, approximately 16% of which appear only once. The trim removed 5 bases at V and 10 bases at J, leaving 11 bases unmatched. The CDR3 runs to 16 residues. In germline, CDR1 is MNHNS, CDR2 SASEGT. A remark on this clonotype: Its matching antigen is unknown. With a much larger clone just one base away, this may be a read error.

Regarding time point: newly diagnosed GD, antithyroid drugs for less than 3 months. The TCR library used RNA extracted from PBMCs. The sample was also linked to a second study, of T cells in Graves' hyperthyroidism and ophthalmopathy. That report notes: HTBI primers drove first-round RT-PCR of the TCR CDR3. The model's output predicted ophthalmopathy at a median of around 6.9 months prior to onset.

The specimen was peripheral blood mononuclear cells (PBMCs), collected at new diagnosis, from a patient treated with antithyroid drugs. The chain recombines TRBV6-1 with TRBJ2-1; 13 bases match TRBD2. The sequence derives from a woman in her thirties with Graves disease. CDR3 DNA: TGTGCCAGCAGTAAGGGACTAGCGGGAAGGGGCGGGGAGCAGTTCTTC. Translated, it gives CASSKGLAGRGGEQFF.